This entry lists 13 T cell receptor beta chains sequenced from one sample in a study of T-cell reconstitution after alpha-beta-depleted transplantation in children. Unique molecular identifiers were incorporated during preparation of the TCRbeta library. MiXCR was run by TCRdb on the PCR reads, yielding one entry per CDR3 protein. The table lists over 200,000 distinct CDR3 sequences, roughly a tenth of them singletons. Source: PBMCs from the stem cell graft donor, taken from the stem cell graft. The source of these receptors is a human donor who donated a stem cell graft to a child with acute lymphoblastic leukemia.

This clonotype came up many times. The chain employs TRBV3-1 and TRBJ1-2, with D possibly TRBD1 on 6 matching bases. V dropped 0 bases and J dropped 8 bases, with 19 bases sitting between them. Looked up from germline, CDR1 is LGHDT and CDR2 is YNNKEL (reference sequence). The CDR3 length is 16 residues. CDR3 region: CASSQEAIGTGRGYTF. The CDR3 region has the DNA TGTGCCAGCAGCCAAGAAGCTATAGGAACAGGGAGAGGCTACACCTTC.

This clonotype was found many times. V gene TRBV4-1 combines with J gene TRBJ1-4; D is unresolved. V lost 9 bases and J lost 7, with 12 bases in between. The CDR3 extends over 12 amino acids. Germline lookup yields CDR1 MGHRA and CDR2 YSYEKL. The CDR3 spells CASRGGGEKLFF. The DNA for the CDR3 is TGCGCCAGTCGGGGAGGTGGTGAAAAACTGTTTTTT.

V is TRBV12-3 or TRBV12-4 and J is TRBJ2-1; the D gene is possibly TRBD2 (7 bases). The V and J ends lost 6 bases and 7 bases respectively, with 13 bases between them. This CDR3 has 13 residues. The CDR3 protein is CASSPGGRNEQFF. The CDR3 nucleotides read TGTGCCAGCAGCCCCGGGGGGCGGAATGAGCAGTTCTTC.

The chain couples TRBV11-2 to TRBJ2-1; the D call may be TRBD1 or TRBD2 (5 bases each). The CDR3 covers 15 residues. Per germline, CDR1 SGHAT and CDR2 FQNNGV. V lost 0 bases to trimming and J lost 8 bases, with 14 bases between them. In DNA, the CDR3 is TGTGCCAGCAGCTTAGATCGGGGCACCCTTGATGAGCAGTTCTTC. Amino acids: CASSLDRGTLDEQFF.

This clonotype occurred a few times. The gene calls are TRBV6-5 and TRBJ1-6; D unresolved. The CDR3 has 12 residues. CDR1 is MNHEY and CDR2 is SVGAGI in the germline V gene. The germline V and J ends were trimmed by 2 bases and 8 bases, with 4 bases remaining between them. This CDR3 is CASSYQDSPLHF. Here the CDR3 DNA reads TGTGCCAGCAGTTACCAGGATTCACCCCTCCACTTT.

This sequence joins TRBV7-2 and TRBJ2-7, with TRBD1 matching 8 bases. Per germline, CDR1 SGHTA and CDR2 FQGNSA. This CDR3 comprises 13 residues. With 3 bases clipped from V and 7 bases from J, the junction kept 5 bases outside the gene matches. Written as DNA, the CDR3 is TGTGCCAGCAGCTTTCAGGGGGCGCAAGAGCAGTACTTC. This encodes CASSFQGAQEQYF.

This clonotype was seen many times. The chain couples TRBV5-1 to TRBJ1-6; a possible D gene is TRBD1 (5 bases). V lost 0 bases, J lost 4 bases, and 8 bases lay in between. CDR1 SGHRS and CDR2 YFSETQ come from the germline V gene. The CDR3 runs to 15 residues. The CDR3 DNA is TGCGCCAGCAGCTTGGCGACAGAATATAATTCACCCCTCCACTTT. Translating gives CASSLATEYNSPLHF.

Here the CDR3 reads CASSSSPGTFTDTQYF. CDR3 sequence (DNA): TGTGCCAGCAGCTCAAGCCCCGGGACGTTCACAGATACGCAGTATTTT. The chain is built from TRBV7-9 and TRBJ2-3; D may be TRBD1 or TRBD2 (5 bases each). Per germline, CDR1 SEHNR and CDR2 FQNEAQ (reference sequence). There are 16 residues in the CDR3. The ends were cut back, 4 bases at V and 2 bases at J, with 16 bases in the middle.

This clonotype was detected a few times. J is TRBJ2-5 and V is TRBV12-3 or TRBV12-4; D remains unclear. V dropped 2 bases and J dropped 0 bases, with 7 bases sitting between them. This CDR3 region has 14 residues. CDR3 coding DNA: TGTGCCAGCAGTTTAAGGCCAAACCAAGAGACCCAGTACTTC. Translated: CASSLRPNQETQYF.

This rearrangement joins TRBV7-8 to TRBJ2-3; 7 nucleotides line up with TRBD2. J lost 0 bases, V lost 5 bases, and 11 bases had no gene match. Germline CDR1 and CDR2: SGHVS and FQNEAQ. This CDR3 comprises 17 residues. The CDR3 region is CASSLAWRGFSTDTQYF. DNA of the CDR3: TGTGCCAGCAGCCTGGCCTGGCGGGGGTTCAGCACAGATACGCAGTATTTT.

This clonotype appeared many times. The genes are TRBV5-6 and TRBJ1-2; tentatively, D is TRBD1 (5 bases). The CDR3 totals 13 residues. Germline V gives CDR1 SGHDT, CDR2 YYEEEE. Trimming left V 4 bases short and J 5 bases short, with 12 bases between. CDR3 protein: CASSPFKGYGYTF. Written as DNA, the CDR3 is TGTGCCAGCAGCCCTTTCAAGGGGTATGGCTACACCTTC.

The chain carries TRBV6-1 and TRBJ1-6; D gene unclear. CDR1 and CDR2 (germline): MNHNS, SASEGT. Trimming removed 6 bases at V and 0 bases at J, with 18 bases between. The CDR3 covers 18 residues. The DNA of the CDR3 is TGTGCCAGCAGCGCTTTTTGGGGAATGAGCTCCTATAATTCACCCCTCCACTTT. This gives the protein CASSAFWGMSSYNSPLHF.

This clonotype was picked up many times. This sequence joins TRBV5-6 and TRBJ2-4; possibly TRBD1 for D (6 bases). Germline CDR1 SGHDT, CDR2 YYEEEE. This CDR3 comprises 15 residues. The germline V and J ends were trimmed by 2 bases and 0 bases, with 9 bases remaining between them. CDR3 amino acids: CASSFPGVAKNIQYF. The CDR3 bases are TGTGCCAGCAGCTTCCCAGGGGTAGCCAAAAACATTCAGTACTTC.